The T cell receptor (beta chain) under discussion was sequenced for a study of identical twins. TCRdb called the 5' RACE reads again in MiXCR, with one record for every CDR3 protein. The sample carries 450,000 to 650,000 distinct CDR3 sequences, 7.5% to 10% recorded once. V gave up 0 bases and J gave up 4 bases, with 12 bases separating them. Germline CDR1 is MGHRA and CDR2 is YSYEKL. The CDR3 totals 15 residues. These data also featured in a second study, about yellow fever vaccine responses in identical twins.

The chain combines TRBV4-1 with TRBJ1-2; no clear D. What was sequenced was PBMCs. The sequence was obtained from a woman between 18 and 30 years old in good health. CDR3: CASSQDYAETYGYTF. CDR3 DNA sequence: TGCGCCAGCAGCCAAGATTACGCGGAGACCTATGGCTACACCTTC.